This is a list of T cell receptor beta chains from one sample in a study of blood T cell repertoires in COVID-19. Profiling relied on immunoSEQ multiplex PCR, and the TCRdb table lists in-frame clones only, not all of them. Here the sample spans approximately 260,000 clones, around 90% being singletons. Sequencing was done on a sample of peripheral blood. These receptors all come from a man aged 45-60 years with acute or convalescent COVID-19. Each CDR3 is given with its conserved first and last residue. The order of the fields is D gene, J gene, V gene, clone size, CDR3 protein, CDR3 DNA. D genes are given only for firm matches. Only some rows state a clone size, as once, few, many or a class for expanded clones.

>NA|TRBJ1-6|TRBV2|NA
CASRGTLYNSPLHF
TGTGCCAGCAGGGGGACATTATATAATTCACCCCTCCACTTT
>NA|TRBJ2-1|TRBV5-5|NA
CASRAGPINEQFF
TGTGCCAGCAGGGCGGGCCCAATCAATGAGCAGTTCTTC
>NA|TRBJ2-7|TRBV9|NA
CASSDIGTTQPFSYEQYF
TGTGCCAGCAGCGACATCGGGACAACGCAGCCTTTTTCCTACGAGCAGTACTTC
>TRBD1|TRBJ1-3|TRBV5-5|NA
CASSRDRGHLSGNTIYF
TGTGCCAGCAGCCGGGACAGGGGGCACCTTTCTGGAAACACCATATATTTT
>NA|TRBJ1-3|TRBV10-3|NA
CATRITGAGNTIYF
TGTGCCACCAGAATCACGGGGGCTGGAAACACCATATATTTT
>NA|TRBJ2-7|TRBV2|NA
CASSEAGGPRYEQYF
TGTGCCAGCAGTGAAGCGGGGGGGCCGAGGTACGAGCAGTACTTC
>NA|TRBJ2-1|TRBV9|NA
CASSFPRWGGSYNEQFF
TGTGCCAGCAGCTTTCCCCGTTGGGGAGGTTCCTACAATGAGCAGTTCTTC
>NA|TRBJ2-1|TRBV2|NA
CASSEALEGEQFF
TGTGCCAGCAGTGAAGCCTTAGAGGGTGAGCAGTTCTTC
>NA|TRBJ2-2|TRBV29-1|few
CSVYRFQTGELFF
TGCAGCGTGTACAGGTTCCAAACCGGGGAGCTGTTTTTT
>NA|TRBJ2-7|TRBV12-2|NA
CASRDRDRGPYEQYF
TGTGCAAGTCGCGACCGGGACAGGGGGCCCTACGAGCAGTACTTC
>NA|TRBJ2-1|TRBV24-1|NA
CATSRVQDNEQFF
TGTGCCACCAGTAGGGTACAGGACAATGAGCAGTTCTTC
>NA|TRBJ2-5|TRBV7-7|NA
CASSLSRGRGETQYF
TGTGCTAGCAGCTTAAGTAGGGGGAGGGGTGAGACCCAGTACTTC
>NA|TRBJ1-4|TRBV15|NA
CATSREGGTNEKLFF
TGTGCCACCAGCAGAGAGGGGGGGACTAATGAAAAACTGTTTTTT
>NA|TRBJ1-6|TRBV10-3|NA
CAISAVRGNSPLHF
TGTGCCATCAGTGCAGTCAGGGGAAATTCACCCCTCCACTTT
>TRBD2|TRBJ2-7|TRBV6-5|few
CASRRGVGYEQYF
TGTGCCAGCAGACGGGGGGTCGGCTACGAGCAGTACTTC
>NA|TRBJ1-2|TRBV12-3/TRBV12-4|NA
CASSRGSGLDTF
TGTGCCAGCAGTCGAGGGTCCGGGTTGGACACCTTC
>NA|TRBJ1-5|TRBV5-5|NA
CASSYSGGIIGNQPQHF
TGTGCCAGCAGCTATTCCGGAGGGATAATTGGCAATCAGCCCCAGCATTTT
>NA|TRBJ1-1|TRBV9|NA
CASSADSGDYNEAFF
TGTGCCAGCAGCGCGGACTCGGGGGACTACAATGAAGCTTTCTTT
>NA|TRBJ2-5|TRBV5-1|NA
CASSLSRSETQYF
TGCGCCAGCAGCTTGTCCAGGTCGGAGACCCAGTACTTC
>NA|TRBJ1-2|TRBV25-1|NA
CASSALGTGANYGYTF
TGTGCCAGCAGTGCCCTTGGAACAGGAGCTAACTATGGCTACACCTTC
>TRBD1|TRBJ2-1|TRBV6-5|NA
CASSSRTGDQFF
TGTGCCAGCAGCAGCCGGACAGGGGATCAGTTCTTC
>NA|TRBJ1-6|TRBV4-1|NA
CASSQDSGGQVGSPLHF
TGCGCCAGCAGCCAAGATTCGGGGGGTCAGGTGGGGTCACCCCTCCACTTT
>TRBD1|TRBJ1-2|TRBV29-1|NA
CSVEDPVQGAYGYTF
TGCAGCGTTGAAGATCCTGTACAGGGGGCGTATGGCTACACCTTC
>TRBD2|TRBJ2-3|TRBV5-6|once
CASREAGGPTDTQYF
TGTGCCAGCAGGGAGGCGGGGGGACCCACAGATACGCAGTATTTT
>TRBD1|TRBJ2-1|TRBV7-3|NA
CASSPDRYNEQFF
TGTGCCAGCAGCCCGGACAGGTACAATGAGCAGTTCTTC
>NA|TRBJ1-1|TRBV19|NA
CASKIGQANTEAFF
TGTGCCAGTAAAATTGGTCAAGCGAACACTGAAGCTTTCTTT
>TRBD1|TRBJ1-1|TRBV7-9|NA
CASNTQGLNTEAFF
TGTGCCAGCAACACACAGGGGTTGAACACTGAAGCTTTCTTT
>TRBD1|TRBJ1-1|TRBV4-2|NA
CASSPPGRRGQVEAFF
TGTGCCAGCAGCCCCCCCGGTCGTAGGGGGCAGGTTGAAGCTTTCTTT
>NA|TRBJ1-4|TRBV7-9|NA
CASTTLGRAGGREKLFF
TGTGCCAGCACCACACTAGGGAGGGCGGGGGGAAGAGAAAAACTGTTTTTT
>NA|TRBJ1-1|TRBV6-5|once
CASSYSYRLNTEAFF
TGTGCCAGCAGTTACTCGTACAGGCTGAACACTGAAGCTTTCTTT